The 19 T cell receptor beta chains reported below all come from one sample, sequenced in a study of beta chain features in type 1 diabetes. The entirety of the isolated RNA underwent reverse transcription, so expressed TCRB transcripts were sequenced. The table came from immunoSEQ multiplex PCR; TCRdb's copy has only in-frame clones and leaves some out. This sample has around 310,000 clones; about 13% occur once, and the top ten carry roughly 0.016%. Their antigen targets remain unknown. Overall study results and limits: Type 1 diabetes patients showed a moderate but significant shortening of TCRB CDR3s in all four CD4+ subsets.

Input material: naive CD4+ T cells from blood. The source is a young woman with type 1 diabetes.

This chain uses TRBV5-4 with TRBJ2-3; D gene ambiguous. This CDR3 has 13 residues. The germline V and J ends were trimmed by 2 bases and 4 bases, with 8 bases remaining between them. CDR1 is SGHNT, CDR2 YYREEE, per germline (reference sequence). In DNA form, the CDR3 reads TGTGCCAGCAGCTTCACAGTGGCAGATACGCAGTATTTT. Protein: CASSFTVADTQYF.

This chain uses TRBV19 with TRBJ2-1; TRBD2 agrees at 12 bases. V dropped 8 bases and J dropped 8; count of bases not matched to a gene: 10. Germline V gene lookup returns CDR1 LNHDA and CDR2 SQIVND (reference sequence). The CDR3 loop spans 15 amino acids. The CDR3 DNA is TGTGCCAGTGGACTAGCGGGATTGGGGGGACATGAGCAGTTCTTC. This sequence encodes CASGLAGLGGHEQFF.

This chain joins TRBV30 and TRBJ1-1; 10 bases align to TRBD1. The CDR3 consists of 16 residues. The germline V gene has CDR1 GTSNPN and CDR2 SVGIG (reference sequence). V lost 2 bases and J lost 5; bases outside the gene matches: 11. This chain's CDR3 is CAWSSHPGQGKTEAFF. The CDR3 DNA reads TGTGCCTGGAGTTCACACCCGGGACAGGGGAAGACTGAAGCTTTCTTT.

The J gene is TRBJ2-1, the V gene TRBV19, with a weak D call TRBD1 (6 bases). The ends were cut back, 5 bases at V and 7 bases at J, with 21 bases in the middle. Looked up from germline, CDR1 is LNHDA and CDR2 is SQIVND (reference sequence). This CDR3 contains 16 residues. CDR3 sequence: CASSPNREWTSNEQFF. Written as DNA, the CDR3 is TGTGCCAGTAGTCCCAACAGGGAGTGGACGTCAAATGAGCAGTTCTTC.

The chain uses TRBV19 and TRBJ2-5, with D possibly TRBD1 on 5 matching bases. This CDR3 has 16 amino acids. V dropped 5 bases and J dropped 0 bases, with 16 bases sitting between them. Germline loops: CDR1 LNHDA, CDR2 SQIVND (reference sequence). CDR3 nucleotides: TGTGCCAGTAGTTCTCGTCCAGGGTCGTACCAAGAGACCCAGTACTTC. Its protein product is CASSSRPGSYQETQYF.

The chain's CDR3 is CAWSVSSPYNEQFF. DNA of the CDR3: TGTGCCTGGAGTGTGAGTAGCCCGTACAATGAGCAGTTCTTC. The chain links TRBV30 to TRBJ2-1; the D is unclear. The germline CDR1 and CDR2 sequences are GTSNPN and SVGIG (reference sequence). Trimming removed 0 bases from V and 4 bases from J, with 10 bases in between. The CDR3 runs to 14 residues.

V and J are TRBV11-2 and TRBJ2-5, with 8 bases matching TRBD1. This CDR3 is built from 16 residues. The trim removed 4 bases at V and 5 bases at J, leaving 12 bases unmatched. Germline CDR1 is SGHAT and CDR2 is FQNNGV. The chain's CDR3 is CASSSAPRQGMETQYF. For the CDR3, the DNA is TGTGCCAGCAGCTCGGCCCCCCGACAGGGGATGGAGACCCAGTACTTC.

This CDR3 reads CASGPFGRGNTGELFF. CDR3 nucleotide sequence: TGTGCCAGCGGCCCCTTTGGCCGGGGGAACACCGGGGAGCTGTTTTTT. The V and J genes are TRBV9 and TRBJ2-2, with a weak D call TRBD2 (5 bases). From germline, CDR1 is SGDLS and CDR2 YYNGEE. The CDR3 runs 16 residues. The V and J ends lost 7 bases and 1 base respectively, with 17 bases between them.

The V and J genes are TRBV18 and TRBJ2-7; the D gene is possibly TRBD1 (6 bases). This CDR3 comprises 16 residues. Between the trimmed V and J ends, which lost 3 bases and 2 bases, there was a span of 17 bases. Germline V gene data show CDR1 as KGHSH and CDR2 as LQKENI. The CDR3 DNA reads TGTGCCAGCTCACCCCCAGGGGTGGCCAAAACCTACGAGCAGTACTTC. It specifies CASSPPGVAKTYEQYF.

The table lists this clone with a few counts. The gene calls are TRBV27 and TRBJ2-7, with D possibly being TRBD1 (6 bases). V lost 5 bases to trimming and J lost 0 bases, with 14 bases between them. The CDR3 is 15 residues long. Germline V gives CDR1 MNHEY, CDR2 SMNVEV (reference sequence). CDR3 protein: CASSQRQVLSYEQYF. The DNA of the CDR3 is TGTGCCAGCAGTCAGAGACAGGTCCTCTCCTACGAGCAGTACTTC.

The chain combines TRBV5-1 with TRBJ2-7; a possible D gene is TRBD2 (5 bases). V gave up 0 bases and J gave up 2 bases, with 18 bases separating them. CDR3 size: 17 residues. Looked up from germline, CDR1 is SGHRS and CDR2 is YFSETQ. The CDR3 region has the DNA TGCGCCAGCAGCTTGGAGGCGTCCGGGATTAGCGCCTACGAGCAGTACTTC. Protein sequence: CASSLEASGISAYEQYF.

This chain connects TRBV4-3 to TRBJ2-5; D is ambiguous. The CDR3 totals 13 residues. Trimming pared 3 bases from V and 5 bases from J, leaving 10 bases between. Per the germline V gene, CDR1 is LGHNA and CDR2 is YSLEER. The CDR3 region has the DNA TGCGCCAGCAGCCAGACTGGCAGCGAGACCCAGTACTTC. It codes for CASSQTGSETQYF.

The chain couples TRBV4-3 to TRBJ2-5; D is uncertain. The CDR3 is made up of 13 amino acids. Trimming removed 8 bases from V and 1 base from J, with 11 bases in between. The germline V gene encodes CDR1 LGHNA and CDR2 YSLEER. The CDR3 DNA is TGCGCCAGCTCCCCAGCGTTCCAAGAGACCCAGTACTTC. It specifies CASSPAFQETQYF.

The chain combines TRBV29-1 with TRBJ2-5; TRBD1 matches at 8 bases. Looked up from germline, CDR1 is SQVTM and CDR2 is ANQGSEA. This CDR3 comprises 16 residues. J was trimmed by 4 bases and V by 6 bases; bases with no gene match: 16. The CDR3 protein is CSVSSYYRGEGETQYF. The CDR3 bases are TGCAGCGTCTCTTCTTACTACAGGGGGGAAGGAGAGACCCAGTACTTC.

The chain carries TRBV7-2 and TRBJ2-1, with TRBD1 identical over 9 bases. The J segment lost 1 base and the V segment lost 5 bases, leaving 3 bases of the junction unmatched. The CDR3 loop spans 15 amino acids. CDR1 SGHTA and CDR2 FQGNSA come from the germline V gene. CDR3 protein: CASSQDRGSYNEQFF. The CDR3 DNA is TGTGCCAGCAGCCAGGACAGGGGATCCTACAATGAGCAGTTCTTC.

The chain joins TRBV7-2 to TRBJ2-5, with a possible D match to TRBD2 (5 bases). Deletions cut 8 bases from V and 5 bases from J, with 15 bases between. The CDR3 has 13 residues. The germline CDR1 and CDR2 sequences are SGHTA and FQGNSA. CDR3: CASGTRVLETQYF. CDR3 coding DNA: TGTGCCAGCGGAACTAGGGTATTGGAGACCCAGTACTTC.

This clone was seen a few times. The V and J genes are TRBV1 and TRBJ2-3; the table's D call of TRBD2 was not tested on the DNA. TRBV1 is a documented pseudogene. The CDR3 contains 12 residues. The CDR3 bases are TGCACCGGCAGGCTACCACCAGATACGCAGTATTTT. Its translation: CTGRLPPDTQYF.

The V and J genes are TRBV7-6 and TRBJ2-1; unclear D gene. In germline, CDR1 is SGHVS, CDR2 FNYEAQ. This CDR3 comprises 13 residues. Deletions cut 6 bases from V and 6 bases from J, with 12 bases between. DNA of the CDR3: TGTGCCAGCAGTCAAGCAGGTGGCAATGAGCAGTTCTTC. Translation: CASSQAGGNEQFF.

J is TRBJ2-1 and V is TRBV4-1; D possibly corresponds to TRBD2 (6 bases). The CDR3 is made up of 16 amino acids. The ends were cut back, 6 bases at V and 0 bases at J, with 15 bases in the middle. Per germline, CDR1 MGHRA and CDR2 YSYEKL. CDR3: CASRSTGLLSYNEQFF. The CDR3 DNA follows: TGCGCCAGCAGAAGCACGGGACTCCTCTCCTACAATGAGCAGTTCTTC.